A single T cell receptor beta chain is shown here with its context. This sample is drawn from a study of blood T cell repertoires in COVID-19. Study-wide background: Acute and convalescent COVID-19 samples came from the United States, Italy and Spain. T cells, B-cell-depleted T cells, or PBMCs supplied cDNA or gDNA.

In the authors' workflow: Reference gene primer amplification gave nucleated cell count estimates. TCRdb's table, derived via immunoSEQ multiplex PCR, lists solely in-frame clones and lacks some. V and J calls plus clone size are reproduced from that table; the DNA served to infer D and trimming. The data contain about 93,000 clones, roughly nine tenths of them seen just once; the ten biggest clones take up more than 2%. CDR1 and CDR2 from the germline V gene are SGHVS and FNYEAQ. V was clipped by 1 base and J by 1 base, with 10 bases between them. The CDR3 length is 15 residues. This TCR came from a man aged 50-60 years with acute or convalescent COVID-19. The chain has TRBV7-6 and TRBJ1-1; D perhaps matches TRBD1 (6 bases). The sequenced sample was peripheral blood. As DNA, the CDR3 is TGTGCCAGCAGCTTAGGAGGGGGTCGGAACACTGAAGCTTTCTTT. It encodes CASSLGGGRNTEAFF. Complete variable domain (other parts from reference TRBV7-6 and TRBJ1-1): GAGVSQSPRYKVTKRGQDVALRCDPISGHVSLYWYRQALGQGPEFLTYFNYEAQQDKSGLPNDRFSAERPEGSISTLTIQRTEQRDSAMYRCASSLGGGRNTEAFFGQGTRLTVV.